The T cell receptor beta chain described here comes from a study of blood T cell repertoires in COVID-19. Study background: Sources were T cells, B-cell-depleted T cells, or PBMCs; the material itself was cDNA or gDNA.

V was pared by 4 bases and J by 0 bases, with 12 bases between. Germline-derived CDR1 and CDR2 are KGHDR and SFDVKD. This CDR3 spans 16 amino acids. Which cohort a participant joined came from the clinical history participants gave. What the recovered Cohort 3 donors had was two negative PCRs, clearance, or symptom resolution. The method was immunoSEQ multiplex PCR; TCRdb's version includes in-frame clones alone and lacks a portion of them. This sample has roughly 250,000 clones; about 85% occur once, and the top ten carry 2.5% to 3%. The sequencing sample was made of PBMCs or T cells enriched from blood (not recorded which). The origin of this receptor is a woman in her fifties or sixties who had recovered from COVID-19. The gene calls are TRBV24-1 and TRBJ1-5; D is perhaps TRBD1 (6 bases). The CDR3 is CATSESDRRSNQPQHF. Here the CDR3 DNA reads TGTGCCACCAGTGAATCCGACAGGCGTAGCAATCAGCCCCAGCATTTT.